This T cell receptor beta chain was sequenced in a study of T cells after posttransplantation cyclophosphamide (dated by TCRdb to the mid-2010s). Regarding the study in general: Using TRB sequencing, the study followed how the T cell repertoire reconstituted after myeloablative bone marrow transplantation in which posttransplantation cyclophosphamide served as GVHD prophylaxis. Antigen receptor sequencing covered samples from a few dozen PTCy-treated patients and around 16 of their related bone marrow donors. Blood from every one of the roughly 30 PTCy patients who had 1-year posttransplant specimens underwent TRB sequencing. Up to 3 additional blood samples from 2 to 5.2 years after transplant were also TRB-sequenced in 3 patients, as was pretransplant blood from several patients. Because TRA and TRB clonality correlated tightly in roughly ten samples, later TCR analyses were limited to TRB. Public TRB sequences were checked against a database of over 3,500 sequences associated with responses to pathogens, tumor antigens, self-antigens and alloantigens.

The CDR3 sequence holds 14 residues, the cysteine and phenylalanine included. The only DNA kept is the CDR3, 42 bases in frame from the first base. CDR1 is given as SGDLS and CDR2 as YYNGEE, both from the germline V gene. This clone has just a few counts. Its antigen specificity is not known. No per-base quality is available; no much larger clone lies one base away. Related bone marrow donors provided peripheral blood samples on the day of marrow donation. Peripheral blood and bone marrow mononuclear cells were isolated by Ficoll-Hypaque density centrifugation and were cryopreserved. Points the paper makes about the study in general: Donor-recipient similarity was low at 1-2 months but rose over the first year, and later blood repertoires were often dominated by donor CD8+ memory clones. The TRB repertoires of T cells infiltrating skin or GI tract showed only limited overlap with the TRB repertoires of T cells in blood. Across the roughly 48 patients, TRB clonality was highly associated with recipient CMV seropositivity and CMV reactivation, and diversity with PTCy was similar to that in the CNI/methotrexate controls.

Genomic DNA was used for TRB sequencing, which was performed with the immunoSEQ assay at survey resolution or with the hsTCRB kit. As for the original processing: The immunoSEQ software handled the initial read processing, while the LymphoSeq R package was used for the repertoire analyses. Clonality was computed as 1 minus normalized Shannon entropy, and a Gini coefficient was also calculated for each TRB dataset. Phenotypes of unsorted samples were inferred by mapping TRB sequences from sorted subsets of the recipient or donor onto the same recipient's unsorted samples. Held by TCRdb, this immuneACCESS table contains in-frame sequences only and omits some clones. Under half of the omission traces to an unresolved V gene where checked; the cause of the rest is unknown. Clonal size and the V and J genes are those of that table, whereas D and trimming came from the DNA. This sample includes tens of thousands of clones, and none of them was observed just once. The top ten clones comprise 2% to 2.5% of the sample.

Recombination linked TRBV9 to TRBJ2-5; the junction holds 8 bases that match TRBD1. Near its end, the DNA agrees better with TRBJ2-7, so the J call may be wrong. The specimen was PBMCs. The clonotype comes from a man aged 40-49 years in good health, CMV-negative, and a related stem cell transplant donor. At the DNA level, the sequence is TGTGCCAGCAGCGTGGACAGGGTCGCCCACGAGCAGTACTTC. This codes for CASSVDRVAHEQYF.